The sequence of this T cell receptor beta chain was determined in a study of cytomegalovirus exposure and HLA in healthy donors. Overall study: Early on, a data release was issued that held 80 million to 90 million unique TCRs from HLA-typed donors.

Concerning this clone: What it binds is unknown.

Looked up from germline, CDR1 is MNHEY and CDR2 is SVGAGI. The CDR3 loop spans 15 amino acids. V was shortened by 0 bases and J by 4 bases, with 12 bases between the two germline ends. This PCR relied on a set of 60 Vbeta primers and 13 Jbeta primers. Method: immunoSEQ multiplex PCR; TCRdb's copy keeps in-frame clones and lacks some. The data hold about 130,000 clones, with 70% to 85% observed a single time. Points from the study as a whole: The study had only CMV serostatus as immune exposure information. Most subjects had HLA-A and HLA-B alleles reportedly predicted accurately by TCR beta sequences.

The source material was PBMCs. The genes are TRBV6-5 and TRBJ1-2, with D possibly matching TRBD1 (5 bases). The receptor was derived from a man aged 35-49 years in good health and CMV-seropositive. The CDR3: CASSYSGRRGYGYTF. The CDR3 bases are TGTGCCAGCAGTTACTCGGGGCGGAGGGGCTATGGCTACACCTTC.